Described below is a single TCR beta chain sequence and its context. Its antigen remains unidentified. With a J-beta primer mix and a sample-barcoded 5' primer, a second PCR ran about 6 to 11 cycles. TCRdb re-called the 5' RACE reads through MiXCR, storing one row per CDR3 protein. The sample records some 1,500,000 distinct CDR3 sequences, under 55% being singletons. The sample belongs to a study of blood T cells in healthy people across ages. V was clipped by 5 bases and J by 2 bases; unmatched bases: 7. This CDR3 region has 15 residues. Germline CDR1 and CDR2: MNHEY and SMNVEV (reference sequence). Study results and limitations: Older individuals had lower TCR beta diversity per million T cells (the decline was roughly linear).

Each donor supplied approximately 10 milliliters of peripheral blood. Isolated per sample were at least 6 million PBMCs. The sample comprised blood. This chain connects TRBV27 to TRBJ2-3, with 7 bases lining up with TRBD1. The source of this sequence is a woman in her late teens or twenties in good health. For the CDR3, the DNA is TGTGCCAGCAGTCTCGGGACAGTTCCCACAGATACGCAGTATTTT. It yields the protein CASSLGTVPTDTQYF.